Sequencing of this T cell receptor (beta chain) was carried out in a study of cytomegalovirus exposure and HLA in healthy donors. The primer mix had 60 Vbeta and 13 Jbeta primers. Produced via immunoSEQ multiplex PCR; TCRdb's table is partial and in-frame only. Of about 190,000 clones in the sample, approximately 86% were seen once. This sequence was found in a woman aged 18-35 years in good health and CMV-seronegative. Material: PBMCs.

The CDR3, as DNA: TGTGCCAGCAGCTTGGGACAAGCAAACTATGGCTACACCTTC. Protein: CASSLGQANYGYTF. The chain is built from TRBV7-2 and TRBJ1-2; tentative D call: TRBD1 (6 bases). V was clipped by 3 bases and J by 2 bases, with 10 bases between them. Germline V gene data show CDR1 as SGHTA and CDR2 as FQGNSA. This CDR3 contains 14 residues.